Presented here are 17 T cell receptor beta chains from one specimen sequenced in a study of beta chain bispecific antibodies for T cell cancers. Study-wide results and limits: In these mixed samples, most targeted TRBV reads derived from the leukemia cell line.

The antigens of these receptors remain unknown. TCRdb passed the 5' RACE reads through MiXCR, listing each CDR3 protein once. The sample includes 7,500 to 9,500 distinct CDR3 sequences, around 2.2% of them seen just once. Blood mononuclear cells were expanded for about three days using either OKT3 anti-CD3 antibody or CD3/CD28 beads. The material sequenced was T cells from a healthy donor cultured with Jurkat leukemia cells, taken from a culture containing an anti-CD19 bispecific antibody. Receptors originate from a human donor in good health. Some clones in this sample may be carry-over from other donors' samples.

The V gene is TRBV19, the J gene TRBJ1-1; unclear D gene. The ends were cut back, 3 bases at V and 3 bases at J, with 14 bases in the middle. The CDR3 sequence is 15 residues long. Germline V gene lookup returns CDR1 LNHDA and CDR2 SQIVND (reference sequence). CDR3 nucleotide sequence: TGTGCCAGTAGTATTACACCTACGGTTGACACTGAAGCTTTCTTT. Protein product: CASSITPTVDTEAFF.

This clonotype was recorded many times. V and J are TRBV2 and TRBJ1-5; 8 bases are a match to TRBD1. Looked up from germline, CDR1 is SNHLY and CDR2 is FYNNEI. J lost 6 bases, V lost 0 bases, and 10 bases had no gene match. The CDR3 contains 17 residues. CDR3 nucleotides: TGTGCCAGCAGTGAAGCTTGGACAGGGCTATCGAGTCAGCCCCAGCATTTT. Translated, it gives CASSEAWTGLSSQPQHF.

At least ten counts were recorded for this clonotype. The chain couples TRBV11-2 to TRBJ2-3; the match to TRBD2 covers 10 bases. The CDR3 sequence is 15 residues long. Germline loops: CDR1 SGHAT, CDR2 FQNNGV. Trimming took 5 bases from V and 2 from J; bases not matched to a gene: 4. The CDR3 sequence is CASSGAGGITDTQYF. The CDR3 DNA is TGTGCCAGCAGCGGAGCGGGGGGGATCACAGATACGCAGTATTTT.

This clonotype was observed many times. The chain combines TRBV5-5 with TRBJ2-1, with D unresolved. CDR3 length: 14 residues. Trimming pared 4 bases from V and 5 bases from J, leaving 13 bases between. CDR1 is SGHKS and CDR2 is YYEKEE in the germline V gene (reference sequence). The CDR3: CASSIYRANNEQFF. The CDR3 region has the DNA TGTGCCAGCAGCATTTACCGGGCTAACAATGAGCAGTTCTTC.

This clonotype was seen ten or more times. The gene calls are TRBV7-3 and TRBJ2-7; a weak D match, TRBD2 (5 bases). Trimming removed 4 bases at V and 5 bases at J, with 15 bases between. Germline V lookup: CDR1 SGHTA, CDR2 FQGTGA. There are 14 residues in the CDR3. The DNA of the CDR3 is TGTGCCAGCAGCTCCTTCGGGAATACCAACGAGCAGTACTTC. Protein sequence: CASSSFGNTNEQYF.

This clonotype was found many times. This chain joins TRBV14 and TRBJ1-2; a possible D gene is TRBD1 (5 bases). V lost 4 bases and J lost 8, with 38 bases in between. The CDR3 contains 21 residues. Germline CDR1 reads SGHDN; CDR2 reads FVKESK. The CDR3 sequence: CASSLDVSTEEANTLEGGYTF. CDR3 DNA sequence: TGTGCCAGCAGCCTCGACGTCTCGACAGAAGAAGCCAACACTCTCGAGGGCGGCTACACCTTC.

This clonotype was observed many times. V and J are TRBV7-6 and TRBJ2-7, with 8 bases fitting TRBD1. Germline V gene lookup returns CDR1 SGHVS and CDR2 FNYEAQ. V dropped 2 bases and J dropped 2; count of bases not matched to a gene: 2. The CDR3 loop spans 14 amino acids. The CDR3 nucleotides read TGTGCCAGCAGCTTACAGGGACAGGCCTACGAGCAGTACTTC. Protein sequence: CASSLQGQAYEQYF. Variable domain in full (rest from reference TRBV7-6 and TRBJ2-7): GAGVSQSPRYKVTKRGQDVALRCDPISGHVSLYWYRQALGQGPEFLTYFNYEAQQDKSGLPNDRFSAERPEGSISTLTIQRTEQRDSAMYRCASSLQGQAYEQYFGPGTRLTVT.

This clonotype appeared many times. The rearrangement uses TRBV27 and TRBJ2-1; D not resolved. CDR3 length: 13 amino acids. Germline CDR1 and CDR2: MNHEY and SMNVEV (reference sequence). Trimming removed 0 bases at V and 11 bases at J, with 11 bases between. CDR3 sequence: CASSLSSSLKQFF. The DNA of the CDR3 is TGTGCCAGCAGTTTATCGAGTTCGCTTAAGCAGTTCTTC.

This clonotype was detected many times. The chain links TRBV20-1 to TRBJ1-1, with D unresolved. From germline, CDR1 is DFQATT and CDR2 SNEGSKA (reference sequence). The CDR3 is made up of 15 amino acids. Trimming cost V 5 bases and J 0 bases, with 16 bases left between them. The CDR3 region has the DNA TGCAGTGCTGGGGAGGTTTCTATGGTGAACACTGAAGCTTTCTTT. Residues: CSAGEVSMVNTEAFF.

This clonotype occurred many times. The chain is built from TRBV10-2 and TRBJ2-3; TRBD2 might be the D (5 bases). There are 12 residues in the CDR3. Germline V CDR1 and CDR2: WSHSY, SAAADI. V lost 4 bases and J 9 bases, leaving 11 bases between the germline ends. DNA of the CDR3: TGCGCCAGCAGTGCTACAGCGGACACGCAGTATTTT. This codes for CASSATADTQYF.

This clonotype was picked up a small number of times. The J gene is TRBJ1-2, the V gene TRBV16, with 10 bases fitting TRBD1. V was pared by 0 bases and J by 4 bases, with 14 bases of the junction left unmatched. The CDR3 length is 19 residues. Per the germline V gene, CDR1 is KGHSY and CDR2 is FQNENV. This CDR3 is CASSQSLTGTGDTLYGYTF. The CDR3 bases are TGTGCCAGCAGCCAATCTTTAACCGGGACAGGGGACACCCTCTATGGCTACACCTTC.

At least ten counts were recorded for this clonotype. This chain connects TRBV5-1 to TRBJ2-7; D gene ambiguous. This CDR3 is 13 amino acids long. V was trimmed by 2 bases and J by 5 bases, leaving 11 bases between them. The V gene's germline CDR1 is SGHRS and CDR2 YFSETQ. CDR3 bases: TGCGCCAGCAGCTTCCGAATTGAGAACGAGCAGTACTTC. This gives the protein CASSFRIENEQYF.

This clonotype was counted at least ten times. The chain uses TRBV5-1 and TRBJ2-5, with D tentatively TRBD1 or TRBD2 (5 bases each). This CDR3 contains 16 residues. Germline V CDR1 and CDR2: SGHRS, YFSETQ. Trimming took off 4 bases at V and 4 bases at J, with 20 bases between the two ends. The CDR3: CASSKSLGSGTETQYF. The CDR3 region has the DNA TGCGCCAGCAGCAAGTCGTTGGGGTCGGGGACAGAGACCCAGTACTTC. Drawing the rest from reference TRBV5-1 and TRBJ2-5, the complete variable domain is KAGVTQTPRYLIKTRGQQVTLSCSPISGHRSVSWYQQTPGQGLQFLFEYFSETQRNKGNFPGRFSGRQFSNSRSEMNVSTLELGDSALYLCASSKSLGSGTETQYFGPGTRLLVL.

By share, this clonotype counts as medium-sized. The V gene is TRBV7-2, the J gene TRBJ1-3; unclear D gene. Germline CDR1 SGHTA, CDR2 FQGNSA. This CDR3 has 12 amino acids. V was trimmed by 5 bases and J by 3 bases, leaving 5 bases between them. The DNA for the CDR3 is TGTGCCAGCAGCGCATATGGAAACACCATATATTTT. This gives the protein CASSAYGNTIYF.

There are many counts of this clonotype. The chain employs TRBV4-1 and TRBJ1-1, with 7 positions matching TRBD1. CDR1 and CDR2 (germline): MGHRA, YSYEKL. The CDR3 has 15 amino acids. V gave up 5 bases and J gave up 4 bases; unmatched junction bases: 10. The CDR3 protein is CASSTTGQGGTEAFF. The CDR3, as DNA: TGCGCCAGCAGCACTACCGGGCAGGGGGGCACTGAAGCTTTCTTT.

Ten or more counts support this clonotype. The chain employs TRBV5-6 and TRBJ2-3; D unresolved. Trimming shortened V by 2 bases and J by 0 bases, and 7 bases separated the two germline ends. This CDR3 region has 14 residues. Germline values: CDR1 SGHDT, CDR2 YYEEEE. CDR3: CASSLSQSTDTQYF. In DNA, the CDR3 is TGTGCCAGCAGCTTAAGTCAGAGCACAGATACGCAGTATTTT.

This clonotype was observed many times. The rearrangement uses TRBV7-9 and TRBJ2-7; 10 bases agree with TRBD1. Germline V CDR1 and CDR2: SEHNR, FQNEAQ (reference sequence). There are 14 residues in the CDR3. The J segment lost 3 bases and the V segment lost 6 bases, leaving 5 bases of the junction unmatched. The DNA of the CDR3 is TGTGCCAGCAGTTCCGGGACAGGGGTCTACGAGCAGTACTTC. Translation: CASSSGTGVYEQYF. Looking up the rest from reference TRBV7-9 and TRBJ2-7 gives the full variable domain: DTGVSQNPRHKITKRGQNVTFRCDPISEHNRLYWYRQTLGQGPEFLTYFQNEAQLEKSRLLSDRFSAERPKGSFSTLEIQRTEQGDSAMYLCASSSGTGVYEQYFGPGTRLTVT.